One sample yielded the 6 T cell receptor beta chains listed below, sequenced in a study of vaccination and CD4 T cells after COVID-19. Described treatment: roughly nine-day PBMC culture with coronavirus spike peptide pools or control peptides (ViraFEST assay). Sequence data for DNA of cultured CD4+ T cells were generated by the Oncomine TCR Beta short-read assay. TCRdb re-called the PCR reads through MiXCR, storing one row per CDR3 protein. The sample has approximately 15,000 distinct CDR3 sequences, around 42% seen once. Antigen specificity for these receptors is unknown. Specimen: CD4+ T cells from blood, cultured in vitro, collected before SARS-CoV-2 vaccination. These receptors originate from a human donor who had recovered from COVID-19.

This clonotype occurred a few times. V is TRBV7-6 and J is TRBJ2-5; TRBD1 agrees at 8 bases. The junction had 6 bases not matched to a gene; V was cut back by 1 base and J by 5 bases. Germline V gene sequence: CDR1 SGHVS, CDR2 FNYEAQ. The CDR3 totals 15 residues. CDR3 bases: TGTGCCAGCAGCTTAGGATCAGGGGGCAGGGAGACCCAGTACTTC. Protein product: CASSLGSGGRETQYF.

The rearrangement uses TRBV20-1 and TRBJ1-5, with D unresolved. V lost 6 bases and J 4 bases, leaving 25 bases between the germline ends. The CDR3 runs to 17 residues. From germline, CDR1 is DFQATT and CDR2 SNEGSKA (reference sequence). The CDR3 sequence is CSALRTSGQALNQPQHF. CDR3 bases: TGCAGTGCCTTACGTACATCCGGTCAGGCCTTGAATCAGCCCCAGCATTTT.

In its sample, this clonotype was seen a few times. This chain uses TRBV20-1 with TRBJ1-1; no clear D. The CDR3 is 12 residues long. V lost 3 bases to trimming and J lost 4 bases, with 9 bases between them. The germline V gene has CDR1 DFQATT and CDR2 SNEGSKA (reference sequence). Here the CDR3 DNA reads TGCAGTGCTAGGGAATCTGGCACTGAAGCTTTCTTT. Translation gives CSARESGTEAFF.

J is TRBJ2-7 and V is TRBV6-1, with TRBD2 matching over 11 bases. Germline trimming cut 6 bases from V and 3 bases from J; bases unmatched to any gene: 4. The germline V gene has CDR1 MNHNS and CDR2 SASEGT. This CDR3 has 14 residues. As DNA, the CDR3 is TGTGCCAGCAGGCTCACTAGCGGGGGCTACGAGCAGTACTTC. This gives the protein CASRLTSGGYEQYF.

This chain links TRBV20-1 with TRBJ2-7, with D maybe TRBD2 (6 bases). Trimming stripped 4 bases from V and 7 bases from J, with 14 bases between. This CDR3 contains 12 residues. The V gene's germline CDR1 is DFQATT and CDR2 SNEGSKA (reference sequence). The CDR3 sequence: CSATKIAGEQYF. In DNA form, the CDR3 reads TGCAGTGCTACAAAAATTGCGGGGGAGCAGTACTTC.

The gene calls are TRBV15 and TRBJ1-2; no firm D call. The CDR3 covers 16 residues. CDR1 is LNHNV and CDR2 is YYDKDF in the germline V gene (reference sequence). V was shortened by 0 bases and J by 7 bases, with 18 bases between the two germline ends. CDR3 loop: CATSRDLRSEMGGYTF. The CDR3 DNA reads TGTGCCACCAGCAGAGATCTTCGGTCGGAGATGGGTGGCTACACCTTC.